This TCR beta chain was obtained from a study of beta chain features in type 1 diabetes. All of the isolated RNA was reverse transcribed, so expressed TCRB transcripts were sequenced. Clones were read by immunoSEQ multiplex PCR, and TCRdb kept only the in-frame ones, dropping some. Of over 150,000 clones listed, 10% to 15% were seen once; the top ten hold 0.55% to 0.8%. Points on this clone: Its antigen remains unknown.

The study, taken as a whole, reports: Comparison showed that naive, central memory and Treg TCRB repertoires appeared more similar among patients than among healthy donors.

The single heparinised draw taken from each donor contained around 110 mL of blood on average. The CDR3 is 14 amino acids. Germline-derived CDR1 and CDR2 are SGHRS and YFSETQ. V shed 4 bases and J 1 base; nucleotides not matched to a gene: 4. This clonotype was obtained from a woman aged 18-30 years in good health. The gene calls are TRBV5-1 and TRBJ2-5; 7 bases map to TRBD1. The specimen sequenced was central memory CD4+ T cells from blood. DNA of the CDR3: TGCGCCAGCAGCATGGGACAGCCCCAAGAGACCCAGTACTTC. It encodes CASSMGQPQETQYF.